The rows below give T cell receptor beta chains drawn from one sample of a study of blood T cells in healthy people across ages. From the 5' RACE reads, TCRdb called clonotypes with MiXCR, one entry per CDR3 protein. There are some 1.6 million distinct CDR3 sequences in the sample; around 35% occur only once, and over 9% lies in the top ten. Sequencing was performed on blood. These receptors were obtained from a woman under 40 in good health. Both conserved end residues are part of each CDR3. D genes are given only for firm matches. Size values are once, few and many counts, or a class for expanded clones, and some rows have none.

CASSISDAGYEQYF,TGTGCCAGTAGTATAAGCGACGCAGGCTACGAGCAGTACTTC,TRBJ2-7,TRBV19,.,few
CASRPGTKSNEQFF,TGTGCCAGCAGGCCAGGGACAAAATCCAATGAGCAGTTCTTC,TRBJ2-1,TRBV6-1,.,.
CASSQDFGTIYEQYF,TGTGCCAGCAGCCAAGATTTCGGCACTATCTACGAGCAGTACTTC,TRBJ2-7,TRBV4-2,.,few
CASSPARGEREKLFF,TGTGCCAGCAGCCCGGCAAGGGGCGAACGAGAAAAACTGTTTTTT,TRBJ1-4,TRBV7-9,.,few
CAISESLTGYGEQYF,TGTGCCATCAGTGAGTCCTTGACAGGGTATGGGGAGCAGTACTTC,TRBJ2-7,TRBV10-3,TRBD1,many
CASSLGRTANTGELFF,TGTGCCAGCAGCTTAGGTCGGACGGCGAACACCGGGGAGCTGTTTTTT,TRBJ2-2,TRBV5-5,.,.
CASSQRTDSNQPQHF,TGCGCCAGCAGCCAAAGGACGGATAGCAATCAGCCCCAGCATTTT,TRBJ1-5,TRBV4-1,.,few
CASNGGGNTEAFF,TGTGCCAGTAATGGGGGGGGGAACACTGAAGCTTTCTTT,TRBJ1-1,TRBV6-5,.,.
CASSQGPGVGYEQYF,TGTGCCAGCAGCCAAGGCCCGGGAGTGGGGTACGAGCAGTACTTC,TRBJ2-7,TRBV14,.,.
CASSDRGRSETQYF,TGCGCCAGCAGCGACAGGGGGCGTAGTGAGACCCAGTACTTC,TRBJ2-5,TRBV5-1,TRBD1,few
CASSVAEVIQETQYF,TGTGCCAGCAGTGTCGCCGAGGTGATCCAAGAGACCCAGTACTTC,TRBJ2-5,TRBV6-1,.,.
CASSIEAKQGTSYEQYF,TGTGCCAGCAGCATAGAGGCAAAACAGGGGACCTCCTACGAGCAGTACTTC,TRBJ2-7,TRBV7-6,TRBD1,many
CAWRRLAVYNEQFF,TGTGCCTGGAGGAGACTAGCGGTGTACAATGAGCAGTTCTTC,TRBJ2-1,TRBV30,TRBD2,few
CSAGTLAGGDEQYF,TGCAGTGCTGGTACGCTAGCGGGAGGAGACGAGCAGTACTTC,TRBJ2-7,TRBV20-1,TRBD2,.
CSVELAGDQETQYF,TGCAGCGTGGAACTAGCGGGGGACCAAGAGACCCAGTACTTC,TRBJ2-5,TRBV29-1,TRBD2,.
CASSAQGTFNQPQHF,TGTGCCAGCAGCGCCCAAGGGACCTTCAATCAGCCCCAGCATTTT,TRBJ1-5,TRBV9,.,once
CASSLRPGRPETQYF,TGTGCCAGCAGCTTAAGGCCCGGTCGACCGGAGACCCAGTACTTC,TRBJ2-5,TRBV7-3,.,few
CSARDLGRGDGYTF,TGCAGTGCTAGAGATTTGGGCAGGGGTGACGGCTACACCTTC,TRBJ1-2,TRBV20-1,.,few
CSARDWVEQLTETQYF,TGCAGTGCTAGAGATTGGGTTGAACAGCTGACAGAGACCCAGTACTTC,TRBJ2-5,TRBV20-1,.,.
CATSSLRGTGTGYTF,TGTGCCACCAGCAGCCTCCGAGGGACAGGGACCGGCTACACCTTC,TRBJ1-2,TRBV15,TRBD1,.
CSANEAWGSYNEQFF,TGCAGTGCCAATGAGGCGTGGGGCTCCTACAATGAGCAGTTCTTC,TRBJ2-1,TRBV20-1,.,.
CSARQVDTGELFF,TGCAGTGCTAGACAGGTGGACACCGGGGAGCTGTTTTTT,TRBJ2-2,TRBV20-1,.,.
CASGGQTRTGERFF,TGTGCCAGCGGGGGACAGACTCGAACCGGGGAGCGGTTTTTT,TRBJ2-2,TRBV6-5,TRBD1,.
CASSLGTKGLETQYF,TGCGCCAGCAGCTTGGGGACGAAGGGATTGGAGACCCAGTACTTC,TRBJ2-5,TRBV5-1,.,few
CASSTGQGADQPQHF,TGCGCCAGCAGCACGGGACAGGGGGCCGATCAGCCCCAGCATTTT,TRBJ1-5,TRBV5-1,TRBD1,.
CASSFSTGVNTEAFF,TGCGCCAGCAGCTTTTCGACAGGGGTAAACACTGAAGCTTTCTTT,TRBJ1-1,TRBV5-1,TRBD1,few
CASEAQKSYNEQFF,TGTGCCAGCGAAGCGCAGAAGTCATACAATGAGCAGTTCTTC,TRBJ2-1,TRBV7-9,.,.
CASSFFQGAGVNEQYF,TGTGCCAGCAGCTTCTTCCAGGGGGCAGGAGTCAACGAGCAGTACTTC,TRBJ2-7,TRBV12-3/TRBV12-4,TRBD1,.
CSAAGLVAVNSYEQYF,TGCAGTGCTGCGGGACTAGTGGCCGTAAACTCCTACGAGCAGTACTTC,TRBJ2-7,TRBV20-1,TRBD2,few